This T cell receptor (beta chain) was sequenced in a study of blood T cell repertoires in COVID-19. Study summary: T cells, B-cell-depleted T cells, or PBMCs provided the cDNA or gDNA that served as material.

In the original analysis: Using reference gene primer amplification, nucleated cell counts were estimated. Only in-frame clones appear in the TCRdb table, and some are missing; sequencing was by immunoSEQ multiplex PCR. V, J and clone size are taken as reported in that table, and D and trimming were inferred from the DNA itself. The data hold roughly 150,000 clones, with around 74% observed a single time. CDR3 length: 12 residues. Trimming cost V 2 bases and J 5 bases, with 6 bases left between them. CDR1 LGHDT and CDR2 YNNKEL come from the germline V gene (reference sequence). The sequence derives from a woman aged 80 or over with acute or convalescent COVID-19. V is TRBV3-1 (or the pseudogene TRBV3-2) and J is TRBJ1-2; D unclear. The sequenced material came from peripheral blood. The CDR3 loop is CASSQFTYGYTF. The CDR3 bases are TGTGCCAGCAGCCAATTCACTTATGGCTACACCTTC.